Below are 13 T cell receptor beta chains sequenced from a single sample in a study of blood T cell repertoires in COVID-19. Assay: immunoSEQ multiplex PCR; the TCRdb copy retains only in-frame clones and omits some. The profile shows about 440,000 clones, approximately 90% of them singletons. The sample was peripheral blood. These receptors all come from a woman between 25 and 40 years old with acute or convalescent COVID-19.

This chain connects TRBV30 to TRBJ1-1; TRBD1 agrees at 8 bases. CDR3 length: 14 residues. Germline CDR1 and CDR2: GTSNPN and SVGIG (reference sequence). The V and J ends lost 6 bases and 5 bases, in that order; junction bases with no gene match: 11. The CDR3 loop is CACVPADRVTEAFF. In DNA, the CDR3 is TGTGCCTGCGTGCCGGCGGACAGGGTTACTGAAGCTTTCTTT.

The chain uses TRBV7-8 and TRBJ2-1, with 9 bases fitting TRBD1. The germline V gene encodes CDR1 SGHVS and CDR2 FQNEAQ. The trim removed 0 bases at V and 9 bases at J, leaving 6 bases unmatched. The length of the CDR3 is 15 residues. CDR3 coding DNA: TGTGCCAGCAGCTTAGCACGGGGACAGGGAGGTGAGCAGTTCTTC. Its translation is CASSLARGQGGEQFF.

This sequence joins TRBV5-6 and TRBJ1-2, with TRBD1 matching over 7 bases. The CDR3 covers 13 residues. The trim removed 4 bases at V and 7 bases at J, leaving 7 bases unmatched. The germline CDR1 and CDR2 sequences are SGHDT and YYEEEE. CDR3 in amino acids: CASSPQGSRGYTF. The CDR3 nucleotides are TGTGCCAGCAGCCCACAGGGGAGCCGTGGCTACACCTTC. Complete variable domain (other parts from reference TRBV5-6 and TRBJ1-2): DAGVTQSPTHLIKTRGQQVTLRCSPKSGHDTVSWYQQALGQGPQFIFQYYEEEERQRGNFPDRFSGHQFPNYSSELNVNALLLGDSALYLCASSPQGSRGYTFGSGTRLTVV.

The gene calls are TRBV19 and TRBJ2-1; 9 bases match TRBD1. The trim removed 6 bases at V and 4 bases at J, leaving 7 bases unmatched. The germline V gene has CDR1 LNHDA and CDR2 SQIVND (reference sequence). The CDR3 is made up of 15 amino acids. CDR3 coding DNA: TGTGCCAGTAGGGACAGGGGAGGGCTTTACAATGAGCAGTTCTTC. Translating gives CASRDRGGLYNEQFF.

In this sample, this clone turned up once. The chain links TRBV2 to TRBJ2-7; 9 bases are shared with TRBD2. The CDR3 contains 14 residues. V dropped 6 bases and J dropped 3; count of bases not matched to a gene: 6. Germline V lookup: CDR1 SNHLY, CDR2 FYNNEI. DNA for the CDR3: TGTGCCAGCAGCTCAGGCGGGGGGGACTACGAGCAGTACTTC. As protein: CASSSGGGDYEQYF. Full variable domain (missing parts from reference TRBV2 and TRBJ2-7): EPEVTQTPSHQVTQMGQEVILRCVPISNHLYFYWYRQILGQKVEFLVSFYNNEISEKSEIFDDQFSVERPDGSNFTLKIRSTKLEDSAMYFCASSSGGGDYEQYFGPGTRLTVT.

This CDR3 is CASSHTLQNLGGGNTEAFF. The CDR3 DNA reads as TGTGCCAGCAGTCACACCCTACAGAATCTAGGAGGTGGGAACACTGAAGCTTTCTTT. The V and J genes are TRBV2 and TRBJ1-1; D gene uncertain. V dropped 5 bases and J dropped 1 base, with 26 bases sitting between them. CDR1 is SNHLY, CDR2 FYNNEI, per germline. This CDR3 region has 19 residues.

This clone was detected once. The J gene is TRBJ2-1, the V gene TRBV12-3 or TRBV12-4, with a tentative D call TRBD1 (5 bases). The CDR3 is made up of 13 amino acids. V was shortened by 6 bases and J by 9 bases, with 15 bases between the two germline ends. The CDR3 loop is CASSLFQQGEQFF. The CDR3 DNA reads as TGTGCCAGCAGCCTGTTTCAGCAGGGTGAGCAGTTCTTC.

The rearrangement joins TRBV19 to TRBJ2-5, with D tentatively TRBD1 (6 bases). Looked up from germline, CDR1 is LNHDA and CDR2 is SQIVND (reference sequence). This CDR3 spans 13 amino acids. V was clipped by 5 bases and J by 4 bases, with 11 bases between them. This CDR3 reads CASSLRGGETQYF. CDR3 coding DNA: TGTGCCAGTAGTCTCCGAGGGGGAGAGACCCAGTACTTC.

This chain connects TRBV3-1 (or the pseudogene TRBV3-2) to TRBJ1-2; weak D call: TRBD1 (5 bases). Trimming removed 0 bases from V and 5 bases from J, with 10 bases in between. The V gene's germline CDR1 is LGHDT and CDR2 YNNKEL (reference sequence). This CDR3 spans 14 amino acids. The CDR3 reads CASSQDRGIYGYTF. Here the CDR3 DNA reads TGTGCCAGCAGCCAAGATCGGGGGATTTATGGCTACACCTTC.

The gene calls are TRBV2 and TRBJ2-1, with 11 bases aligning to TRBD2. CDR3 length equals 15 residues. Trimming removed 3 bases from V and 9 bases from J; junction bases left unmatched: 7. Germline values: CDR1 SNHLY, CDR2 FYNNEI. Written as DNA, the CDR3 is TGTGCCAGCAGTGAGGCTAGCGGGGGGCGAGGTGAGCAGTTCTTC. Translation: CASSEASGGRGEQFF.

This CDR3 reads CASSLYDRLRSNEKLFF. The CDR3 coding sequence is TGTGCCAGCAGTTTATATGACAGGCTTCGCTCTAATGAAAAACTGTTTTTT. The chain combines TRBV28 with TRBJ1-4; possible D gene TRBD1, 6 bases. This CDR3 has 17 residues. Germline V gene sequence: CDR1 MDHEN, CDR2 SYDVKM. Trimming stripped 1 base from V and 3 bases from J, with 15 bases between.

The table lists this clone with a few counts. This rearrangement joins TRBV27 to TRBJ1-6; the match to TRBD1 covers 7 bases. Germline V gene data show CDR1 as MNHEY and CDR2 as SMNVEV (reference sequence). Germline trimming cut 10 bases from V and 7 bases from J; bases unmatched to any gene: 13. This CDR3 is 15 amino acids long. The CDR3 DNA reads as TGTGCCACTTCCCCTTGGCGGGACAGAAATTCACCCCTCCACTTT. Translating gives CATSPWRDRNSPLHF.

This chain joins TRBV5-4 and TRBJ2-5; D not certain. Deletions cut 0 bases from V and 4 bases from J, with 13 bases between. The germline gives CDR1 SGHNT, CDR2 YYREEE (reference sequence). The CDR3 is 15 amino acids. The CDR3 loop is CASSLVSTVGETQYF. For the CDR3, the DNA is TGTGCCAGCAGCTTGGTTAGCACCGTGGGAGAGACCCAGTACTTC.